A selection of T cell receptor beta chains follows, all from one sample in a study of cytomegalovirus exposure and HLA in healthy donors. Profiling relied on immunoSEQ multiplex PCR, and the TCRdb table lists in-frame clones only, not all of them. The sample shows 130,000 to 150,000 clones, approximately 68% of them seen only once. The sample was PBMCs. These receptors originate from a man aged 40-55 years in good health and CMV-seronegative. Both conserved end residues are part of each CDR3. The D gene is left open where the match is weak. Expanded clones get a size class; other rows say once, few or many, or leave the size out.

d_call	v_call	clone_size	j_call	cdr3_aa	cdr3_nt
NA	TRBV7-9	once	TRBJ2-7	CASSLEQASRWYF	TGTGCCAGCAGCTTAGAACAGGCCTCTAGGTGGTACTTC
NA	TRBV6-4	NA	TRBJ2-1	CASSEGGASGEQFF	TGTGCCAGCAGTGAAGGCGGGGCAAGCGGGGAGCAGTTCTTC
NA	TRBV12-5	NA	TRBJ2-2	CASGKGDTGELFF	TGTGCTAGTGGCAAGGGGGACACCGGGGAGCTGTTTTTT
TRBD2	TRBV5-8	once	TRBJ2-1	CASSSWGGRNEQFF	TGTGCCAGCAGCTCCTGGGGGGGAAGAAATGAGCAGTTCTTC
NA	TRBV9	few	TRBJ2-7	CASSGGTGFEQYF	TGTGCCAGTTCGGGAGGGACAGGGTTCGAGCAGTACTTC
NA	TRBV7-3	NA	TRBJ1-1	CASSLGGGVNTEAFF	TGTGCCAGCAGCTTAGGAGGTGGGGTGAACACTGAAGCTTTCTTT
TRBD1	TRBV7-6	NA	TRBJ2-2	CASSPGGRGTGELFF	TGTGCCAGCAGCCCAGGGGGCCGGGGGACCGGGGAGCTGTTTTTT
NA	TRBV5-4	NA	TRBJ1-2	CASSLDTGRLGYGYTF	TGTGCCAGCAGCTTGGATACGGGTCGCCTGGGCTATGGCTACACCTTC
TRBD2	TRBV11-2	NA	TRBJ2-7	CASSLVWRESSYEQYF	TGTGCCAGCAGCTTAGTGTGGCGGGAGAGCTCCTACGAGCAGTACTTC
TRBD1	TRBV11-1	once	TRBJ2-2	CASSYGDREAGELFF	TGTGCCAGCAGCTACGGGGACAGGGAGGCCGGGGAGCTGTTTTTT
TRBD1	TRBV7-9	NA	TRBJ2-7	CASTGTGLPNEQYF	TGTGCCAGCACCGGGACAGGGCTTCCTAACGAGCAGTACTTC
TRBD2	TRBV2	NA	TRBJ2-1	CASSEPGGDYNEQFF	TGTGCCAGCAGTGAACCCGGGGGGGATTACAATGAGCAGTTCTTC
TRBD2	TRBV27	NA	TRBJ2-2	CASSPVAGGPPGELFF	TGTGCCAGCAGTCCCGTAGCGGGAGGGCCCCCCGGGGAGCTGTTTTTT
NA	TRBV28	NA	TRBJ1-1	CASRQDSRTEAFF	TGTGCCAGCAGGCAGGACAGTCGCACTGAAGCTTTCTTT
NA	TRBV6-5	NA	TRBJ2-7	CASSYSRGRPGEQYF	TGTGCCAGCAGTTACTCTAGAGGCCGTCCGGGCGAGCAGTACTTC
TRBD2	TRBV6-1	few	TRBJ2-1	CASSPASGDYNEQFF	TGTGCCAGCAGCCCGGCTAGCGGGGATTACAATGAGCAGTTCTTC